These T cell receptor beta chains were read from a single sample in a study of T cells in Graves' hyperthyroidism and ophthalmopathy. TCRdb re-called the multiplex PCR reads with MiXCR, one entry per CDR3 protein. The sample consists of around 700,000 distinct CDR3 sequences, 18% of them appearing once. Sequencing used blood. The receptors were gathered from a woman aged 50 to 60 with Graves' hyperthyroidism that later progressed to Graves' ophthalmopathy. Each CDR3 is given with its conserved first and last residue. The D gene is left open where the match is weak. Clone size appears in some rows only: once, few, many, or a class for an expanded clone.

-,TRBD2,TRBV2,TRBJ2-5,TGTGCCAGCAGGGAAGGGACTAGCGAAAACCAAGAGACCCAGTACTTC,CASREGTSENQETQYF
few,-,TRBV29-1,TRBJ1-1,TGCAGCGCCGCAAAGGGGGGATCCACTGAAGCTTTCTTT,CSAAKGGSTEAFF
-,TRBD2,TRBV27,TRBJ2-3,TGTGCCAGCAGCTTAGCGGGACTAGCGGGGGCCAACACAGATACGCAGTATTTT,CASSLAGLAGANTDTQYF
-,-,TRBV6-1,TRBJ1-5,TGTGCCATCAGTGAGTCGCGGGGGCCGGGCAATCAGCCCCAGCATTTT,CAISESRGPGNQPQHF
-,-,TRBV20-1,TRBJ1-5,TGCAGTGCTAGGACATGGGGGGCTTCTCAGCCCCAGCATTTT,CSARTWGASQPQHF
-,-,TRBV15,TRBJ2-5,TGTGCCACCAGCAGAGTTGGGGGCCAAGAGACCCAGTACTTC,CATSRVGGQETQYF
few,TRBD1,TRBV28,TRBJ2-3,TGTGCCAGCAGTTCCTCGGGACAGGGCACAGATACGCAGTATTTT,CASSSSGQGTDTQYF
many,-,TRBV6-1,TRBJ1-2,TGTGCCAGCAGACCACCAGGGATCTATGGCTACACCTTC,CASRPPGIYGYTF
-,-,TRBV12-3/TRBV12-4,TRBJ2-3,TGTGCCAGCAGCGGGGGCAGCGCTAGCACACATACGCAGTATTTT,CASSGGSASTHTQYF
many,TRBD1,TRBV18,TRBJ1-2,TGTGCCAGCTCACCGAGACAGGGGGCGGAGGGCTACACCTTC,CASSPRQGAEGYTF
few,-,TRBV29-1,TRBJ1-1,TGCAGCGTTTTGCTGGGCACTGAAGCTTTCTTT,CSVLLGTEAFF
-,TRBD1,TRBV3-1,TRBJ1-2,TGTGCCAGCAGCCAACTTTCACAGGGGGACTATGGCTACACCTTC,CASSQLSQGDYGYTF
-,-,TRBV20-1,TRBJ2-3,TGCAGTGCTAGTCTCGCTACGCAGTATTTT,CSASLATQYF
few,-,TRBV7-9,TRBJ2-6,TGTGCCAGCAGCCCTCACTCTGGGGCCAACGTCCTGACTTTC,CASSPHSGANVLTF
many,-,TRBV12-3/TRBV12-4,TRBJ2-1,TGTGCCAGCAGACCAGGGGCCCTTTCCTACAATGAGCAGTTCTTC,CASRPGALSYNEQFF
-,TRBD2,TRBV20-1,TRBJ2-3,TGCAGTGCTAGAGCTAGCGGGGGTACGGATACGCAGTATTTT,CSARASGGTDTQYF
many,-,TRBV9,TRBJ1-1,TGTGCCAGCAGCGTAGCTCAGGGGAACACTGAAGCTTTCTTT,CASSVAQGNTEAFF
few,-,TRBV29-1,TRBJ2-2,TGCAGCGTTGAAAGCGGCAGCACGAACACCGGGGAGCTGTTTTTT,CSVESGSTNTGELFF
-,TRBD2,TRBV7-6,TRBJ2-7,TGTGCCAGCAGCCAGGAACCGGGACTAGCGGGGGGTTCCTACGAGCAGTACTTC,CASSQEPGLAGGSYEQYF
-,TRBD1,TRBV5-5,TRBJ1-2,TGTGCCAGCAGCTTGGACCAGGGGGCGCGGGGCTACACCTTC,CASSLDQGARGYTF
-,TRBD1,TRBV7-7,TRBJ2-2,TGTGCTGCAGGACAGGGGTACACCGGGGAGCTGTTTTTT,CAAGQGYTGELFF
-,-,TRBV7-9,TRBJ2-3,TGTGCCAGCAGCTTGCCGGGCCCCACAGATACGCAGTATTTT,CASSLPGPTDTQYF
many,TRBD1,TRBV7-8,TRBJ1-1,TGTGCCAGCAGCTATTCCCAGGGGGGGAACACTGAAGCTTTCTTT,CASSYSQGGNTEAFF
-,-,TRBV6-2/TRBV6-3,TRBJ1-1,TGTGCCAGCAGTTCGCCGACAGCGAACACTGAAGCTTTCTTT,CASSSPTANTEAFF
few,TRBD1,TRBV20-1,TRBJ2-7,TGCAGTGCAAGCCGGGACAGGGCCTACGAGCAGTACTTC,CSASRDRAYEQYF
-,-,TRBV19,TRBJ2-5,TGTGCCAGTAGTATGATTTGGACAGACGAAGGAGAGACCCAGTACTTC,CASSMIWTDEGETQYF
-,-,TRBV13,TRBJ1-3,TGTGCCAGCAGCTTAACAGGCCGGTTGGGAAACACCATATATTTT,CASSLTGRLGNTIYF